These 4 T cell receptor beta chains were sequenced from one sample in a study of CD8 T cells in Susac syndrome. Random hexamers were used to reverse transcribe roughly 0.45 to 1 ug of RNA. TCRdb re-called the immunoSEQ multiplex PCR reads with MiXCR, one entry per CDR3 protein. Among roughly 140,000 distinct CDR3 sequences listed, 95% to 96% were seen once. The specimen sequenced was CD8+ T cells from PBMCs. The receptors come from a human donor with multiple sclerosis.

This rearrangement joins TRBV11-2 to TRBJ2-3; D possibly corresponds to TRBD1 (5 bases). V gave up 1 base and J gave up 3 bases, with 11 bases separating them. The germline gives CDR1 SGHAT, CDR2 FQNNGV. The CDR3 length is 15 residues. The CDR3 bases are TGTGCCAGCAGCTTAGGGTCCTCAGGGACAGATACGCAGTATTTT. Amino acid sequence: CASSLGSSGTDTQYF.

The chain is built from TRBV25-1 and TRBJ1-2; D might be TRBD1 (5 bases). Trimming removed 4 bases from V and 3 bases from J, with 15 bases in between. CDR3 length: 15 residues. Germline values: CDR1 MGHDK, CDR2 SYGVNS. CDR3 in DNA: TGTGCCAGCAGTGGACCCGGGGCCTTCGACTATGGCTACACCTTC. Its protein is CASSGPGAFDYGYTF.

CDR3 coding DNA: TGTGCCACCAGCAGAGATCGGCGGGGGACCTACAATGAGCAGTTCTTC. It codes for CATSRDRRGTYNEQFF. The rearrangement uses TRBV15 and TRBJ2-1; 7 bases line up with TRBD2. The CDR3 is 16 residues long. V was pared by 0 bases and J by 2 bases, with 4 bases of the junction left unmatched. CDR1 is LNHNV, CDR2 YYDKDF, per germline (reference sequence).

The chain has TRBV6-5 and TRBJ2-5; perhaps TRBD1 as D (5 bases). Trimming pared 0 bases from V and 7 bases from J, leaving 6 bases between. The CDR3 runs 12 residues. Germline values: CDR1 MNHEY, CDR2 SVGAGI. The chain's CDR3 is CASSYSTGTQYF. As DNA, the CDR3 is TGTGCCAGCAGTTACTCAACAGGGACCCAGTACTTC.